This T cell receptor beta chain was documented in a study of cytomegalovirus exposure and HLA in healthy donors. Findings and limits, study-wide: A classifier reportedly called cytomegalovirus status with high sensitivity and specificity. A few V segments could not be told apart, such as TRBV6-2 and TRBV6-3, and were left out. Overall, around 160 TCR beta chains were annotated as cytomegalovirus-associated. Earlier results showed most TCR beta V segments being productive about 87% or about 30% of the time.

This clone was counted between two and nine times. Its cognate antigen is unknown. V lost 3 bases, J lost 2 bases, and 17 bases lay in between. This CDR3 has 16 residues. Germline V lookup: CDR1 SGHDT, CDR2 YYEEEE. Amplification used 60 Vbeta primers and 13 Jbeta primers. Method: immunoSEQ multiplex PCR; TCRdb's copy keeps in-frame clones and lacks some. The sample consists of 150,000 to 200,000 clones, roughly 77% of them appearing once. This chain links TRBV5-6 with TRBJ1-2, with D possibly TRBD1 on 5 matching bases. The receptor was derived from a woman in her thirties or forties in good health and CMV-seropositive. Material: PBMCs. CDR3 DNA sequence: TGTGCCAGCAGCTCCCCCGGGGGAATCGGGAACTATGGCTACACCTTC. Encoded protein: CASSSPGGIGNYGYTF.